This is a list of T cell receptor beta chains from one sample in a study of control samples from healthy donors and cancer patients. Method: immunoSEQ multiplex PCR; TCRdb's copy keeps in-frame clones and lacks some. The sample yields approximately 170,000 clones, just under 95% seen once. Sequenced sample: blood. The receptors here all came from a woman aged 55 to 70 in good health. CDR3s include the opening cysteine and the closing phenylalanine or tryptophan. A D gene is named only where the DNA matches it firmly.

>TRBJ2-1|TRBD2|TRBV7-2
CASSLFGLESDEQFF
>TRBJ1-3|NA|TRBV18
CASSPGLVGNTIYF
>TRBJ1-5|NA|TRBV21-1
CASSNPRGGVNQPQHF
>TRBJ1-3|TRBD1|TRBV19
CASNQQAGTGGFGNTIYF
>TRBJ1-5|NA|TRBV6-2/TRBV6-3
CASSYFSTGSNQPQHF
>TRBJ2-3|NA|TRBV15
CATSRTFQGPADTQYF
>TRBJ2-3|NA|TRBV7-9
CASSLAGGHGDTQYF
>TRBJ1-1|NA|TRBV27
CASSTGTMNTEAFF
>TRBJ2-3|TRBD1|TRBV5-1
CASSPGTGAPTDTQYF
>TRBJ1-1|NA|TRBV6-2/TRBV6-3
CASSALALEAFF
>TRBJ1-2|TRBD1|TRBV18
CASSASGTGDRGYTF
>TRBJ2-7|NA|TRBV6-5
CASRGAGETYEQYF
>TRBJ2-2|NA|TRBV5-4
CASSLGTPMSGELFF
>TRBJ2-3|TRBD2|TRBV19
CASSPQPRGFTDTQYF
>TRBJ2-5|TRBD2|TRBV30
CAYLLAGGLETQYF
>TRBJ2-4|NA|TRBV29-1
CSVGAVGLGNTLAKNIQYF
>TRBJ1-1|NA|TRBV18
CASSMHTGGDAEAFF